A selection of T cell receptor beta chains follows, all from one sample in a study of cytomegalovirus exposure and HLA in healthy donors. Sequencing was performed with immunoSEQ multiplex PCR; in TCRdb, only in-frame clones are kept and a portion is missing. The data hold approximately 150,000 clones, with over 60% observed a single time. The sample was PBMCs. The receptor source for this set is a male donor in good health and CMV-seronegative. Each CDR3 is given with its conserved first and last residue. The D gene is left open where the match is weak. The listing skips clone size in some rows; elsewhere it reads once, few, many or a size class.

>few|TRBJ2-7|-|TRBV10-3|9
TGTGCCATCACAGGCGAGCAGTACTTC
CAITGEQYF
>-|TRBJ1-1|TRBD1|TRBV7-3|14
TGTGCCAGCAGCCCGGACAGGGGGAACACTGAAGCTTTCTTT
CASSPDRGNTEAFF
>few|TRBJ2-1|-|TRBV27|13
TGTGCCAGCAGTTTTTTTGGTAGAAATGAGCAGTTCTTC
CASSFFGRNEQFF
>few|TRBJ2-3|-|TRBV5-1|15
TGCGCCAGCAGCCCTTTACTAGGAAGCACAGATACGCAGTATTTT
CASSPLLGSTDTQYF
>-|TRBJ1-1|TRBD1|TRBV19|15
TGTGCCAGTGGTGGAGACAGGGGTCGTTACACTGAAGCTTTCTTT
CASGGDRGRYTEAFF
>-|TRBJ2-1|-|TRBV30|16
TGTGCCTGGACCCCCTGGACACCGGGCCCCTACAATGAGCAGTTCTTC
CAWTPWTPGPYNEQFF
>-|TRBJ2-3|TRBD2|TRBV27|13
TGTGCCAGCACCGGGACTAGCGGGGGGCCGCAGTATTTT
CASTGTSGGPQYF
>-|TRBJ2-3|TRBD2|TRBV7-2|16
TGTGCCAGCAGCTCGACTAGCGGGGGGGGAGGTGGTACGCAGTATTTT
CASSSTSGGGGGTQYF
>-|TRBJ2-7|TRBD2|TRBV27|15
TGTGCCAGCGCTAGCGGGGCCGTCACTTCCTACGAGCAGTACTTC
CASASGAVTSYEQYF
>-|TRBJ2-3|-|TRBV7-7|13
TGTGCCCTCGGGACTCCTTCTGGAGATACGCAGTATTTT
CALGTPSGDTQYF
>-|TRBJ2-7|-|TRBV7-2|15
TGTGCCAGCAGCTTCGGCAGGGGATTCCCTTACGAGCAGTACTTC
CASSFGRGFPYEQYF
>-|TRBJ2-4|-|TRBV20-1|11
TGCAGGGCCCTCTTCGACAGATTTGAGTACTTC
CRALFDRFEYF
>-|TRBJ2-3|-|TRBV9|13
TGTGCCAGCAGCGTAGCTAACACAGATACGCAGTATTTT
CASSVANTDTQYF
>once|TRBJ2-5|TRBD1|TRBV5-1|15
TGCGCCAGCAGCGGCGGACAGGTGGTAGGAGAGACCCAGTACTTC
CASSGGQVVGETQYF
>-|TRBJ1-2|-|TRBV20-1|10
TGCAGTGCTGTAACGTTTCTTCGGACCTTC
CSAVTFLRTF
>-|TRBJ2-3|TRBD1|TRBV7-2|16
TGTGCCAGCAGCTTACACGGACAGGGGCGGACAGATACGCAGTATTTT
CASSLHGQGRTDTQYF
>-|TRBJ1-2|-|TRBV6-1|16
TGTGCCAGCAGTGAAGCCCCTGGGGCTGGTGGCTATGGCTACACCTTC
CASSEAPGAGGYGYTF
>-|TRBJ1-1|TRBD1|TRBV9|14
TGTGCCAGCAGCGCAGACAGGGCTAACACTGAAGCTTTCTTT
CASSADRANTEAFF
>-|TRBJ2-7|TRBD1|TRBV28|13
TGTGCCAGCAGTCGGACAGGGCCCTACGAGCAGTACTTC
CASSRTGPYEQYF
>-|TRBJ2-7|TRBD1|TRBV5-8|14
TGTGCCAGCAGCAAGGGACAGGCCACCTACGGGCAGTACTTC
CASSKGQATYGQYF
>-|TRBJ2-7|TRBD1|TRBV14|16
TGTGCCAGCAGCCAAGATCGCCCGGGACAGGTCTACGAGCAGTACTTC
CASSQDRPGQVYEQYF
>-|TRBJ2-3|-|TRBV7-9|14
TGTGCCAGCAGCTTCGCTAGGCCCACAGATACGCAGTATTTT
CASSFARPTDTQYF
>-|TRBJ1-2|TRBD1|TRBV5-6|13
TGTGCCAGCAACCCCAAGACAGGGGCTGGCTACACCTTC
CASNPKTGAGYTF
>-|TRBJ2-7|TRBD2|TRBV25-1|16
TGTGCCAGCAGTGGGGGGACTAGCGGGACCGCCTACGAGCAGTACTTC
CASSGGTSGTAYEQYF
>-|TRBJ2-7|TRBD1|TRBV7-9|14
TGTGCCAGCAGCCCGGGACAGTCCTTTTGGGAGCAGTACTTC
CASSPGQSFWEQYF
>-|TRBJ1-1|TRBD1|TRBV6-5|16
TGTGCCAGCAGTTACATTACAGGGGATACGAACACTGAAGCTTTCTTT
CASSYITGDTNTEAFF
>few|TRBJ2-4|TRBD1|TRBV19|12
TGTGCCAGTAGTACGGCAGGGGGATTGGGGTACTTC
CASSTAGGLGYF
>-|TRBJ1-1|-|TRBV2|14
TGTGCCAGCAGACCAAGGGCGGGGAACACTGAAGCTTTCTTT
CASRPRAGNTEAFF
>once|TRBJ2-3|-|TRBV18|14
TGTGCCAGCTCAGATCCCAGGGTTCCAGATACGCAGTATTTT
CASSDPRVPDTQYF
>few|TRBJ2-2|TRBD2|TRBV19|15
TGTGCCAGTAGTATTCGTAGCGGGAGGACCGGGGAGCTGTTTTTT
CASSIRSGRTGELFF
>-|TRBJ1-1|-|TRBV10-2|11
TGCGCCAGCACTTGGAACACTGAAGCTTTCTTT
CASTWNTEAFF
>-|TRBJ2-7|-|TRBV27|14
TGTGCCAGCAGTCCCGAGACAGGACACTACGAGCAGTACTTC
CASSPETGHYEQYF
>-|TRBJ2-3|-|TRBV11-2|15
TGTGCCAGCAGCTTAGATCTAGGCACCACAGATACGCAGTATTTT
CASSLDLGTTDTQYF
>-|TRBJ1-5|-|TRBV6-1|14
TGTGCCAGCAGTGAACAGGGAATCGTCCAGCCCCAGCATTTT
CASSEQGIVQPQHF
>-|TRBJ1-5|TRBD1|TRBV7-2|14
TGTGCCAGCAGCTTAGTTACAGGGGGACAGCCCCAGCATTTT
CASSLVTGGQPQHF
>once|TRBJ1-5|-|TRBV5-4|15
TGTGCCAGCAGCTTGGGGGGCAGCCTGGATCAGCCCCAGCATTTT
CASSLGGSLDQPQHF
>few|TRBJ2-3|-|TRBV28|13
TGTGCCAGCAGTCGCGGACTCACAGATACGCAGTATTTT
CASSRGLTDTQYF
>once|TRBJ1-6|TRBD1|TRBV4-1|17
TGCGCCAGCAGCCAAGATCCTGGACAGGGTATCAATTCACCCCTCCACTTT
CASSQDPGQGINSPLHF
>-|TRBJ2-2|-|TRBV9|15
TGTGCCAGCACCCGACAACGCGCGAACACCGGGGAGCTGTTTTTT
CASTRQRANTGELFF
>few|TRBJ2-4|TRBD1|TRBV5-8|18
TGTGCCAGCAGCTTGACGGGTCGGGTAGGACAGGGGAAAAACATTCAGTACTTC
CASSLTGRVGQGKNIQYF